This T cell receptor beta chain appears in the sequencing data of a study of OX40 agonist ivuxolimab in advanced cancers. In germline, CDR1 is SGHTA, CDR2 FQGTGA. CDR3 length: 17 residues. V lost 5 bases and J lost 0, with 17 bases in between. In this sample, this clone turned up once. Sequencing used immunoSEQ multiplex PCR; TCRdb keeps in-frame clones, though not all of them. The sample has more than 85,000 clones, over 75% seen once. The specimen comprised CD4+ or CD8+ T cells sorted from blood, sampled in a trial of the OX40 agonist ivuxolimab. V is TRBV7-3 and J is TRBJ1-3, with D possibly matching TRBD1 (6 bases). The receptor was isolated from an adult with an advanced solid tumor such as melanoma, head and neck, liver or kidney cancer. CDR3 sequence reads: CASSPSGTPNSGNTIYF. The CDR3 DNA sequence: TGTGCCAGCAGCCCGTCCGGGACACCAAACTCTGGAAACACCATATATTTT.